The sequence of this T cell receptor beta chain was determined in a study of beta chain features in type 1 diabetes. Findings and limits, study-wide: Within each of all four CD4+ subsets, Type 1 diabetes patients had TCRB CDR3s that were moderately but significantly shorter. Any HLA effect on TCRB rearrangement was left unresolved by small sub-analyses. The similarity of naive, central memory and Treg TCRB repertoires appeared greater among patients than among healthy donors. VDJ junctions sequenced from type 1 diabetes patients showed fewer insertions and more deletions.

Using CD45RO/CCR7/CD25/CD127/CD95/CD27, CD4+ naive, central memory, regulatory and stem cell-like memory cells were sorted. The germline gives CDR1 SGHTA, CDR2 FQGNSA. V was pared by 5 bases and J by 3 bases, with 24 bases between. CDR3 size: 18 residues. Turning to this clone: Its cognate antigen is unknown.

Expressed TCRB transcripts were sequenced because the isolated RNA had all been reverse transcribed beforehand. Measured with immunoSEQ multiplex PCR; TCRdb has only the in-frame clones, and not every one. The profile shows 280,000 or so clones, approximately 15% of them singletons. Sequencing was done on a sample of naive CD4+ T cells from blood. This chain joins TRBV7-2 and TRBJ2-3; D ambiguous. The TCR originated in a man in his late teens or twenties with type 1 diabetes. The CDR3 loop is CASSHYDPGISWTDTQYF. In nucleotides, the CDR3 is TGTGCCAGCAGCCATTACGACCCAGGCATTTCTTGGACAGATACGCAGTATTTT.